This TCR beta chain was sequenced in a study of T cell responses to AZD1222 COVID-19 vaccine. Study outcomes and limitations: Clonal diversity was possibly underestimated, and white British individuals and females predominated among donors.

V was cut by 3 bases and J by 6 bases, with 20 bases left in between. The length of the CDR3 is 16 residues. Germline lookup yields CDR1 MDHEN and CDR2 SYDVKM. This table comes from immunoSEQ multiplex PCR, and its TCRdb copy is limited to in-frame clones, with some not included. The table shows about 140,000 clones, with more than 85% occurring only once. With respect to this clone: What it recognizes is unknown.

This receptor was identified in an adult who received the AZD1222 COVID-19 vaccine. The rearrangement joins TRBV28 to TRBJ1-2, with D possibly matching TRBD1 (6 bases). This material consisted of peripheral blood, taken 28 days after the second AZD1222 dose. This CDR3 is CASSLERIIQGDGYTF. The CDR3 bases are TGTGCCAGCAGTTTGGAGCGCATAATACAGGGTGATGGCTACACCTTC.